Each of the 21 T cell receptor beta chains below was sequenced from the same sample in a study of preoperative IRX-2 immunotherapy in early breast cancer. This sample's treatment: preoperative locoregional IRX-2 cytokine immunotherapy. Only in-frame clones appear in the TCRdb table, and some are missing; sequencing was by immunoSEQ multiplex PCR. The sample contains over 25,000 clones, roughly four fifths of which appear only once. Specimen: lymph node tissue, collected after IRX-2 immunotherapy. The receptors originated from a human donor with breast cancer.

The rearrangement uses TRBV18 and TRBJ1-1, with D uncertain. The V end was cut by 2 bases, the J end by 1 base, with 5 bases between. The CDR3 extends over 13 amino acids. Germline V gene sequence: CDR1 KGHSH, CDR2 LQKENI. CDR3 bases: TGTGCCAGCTCACCAGCAGGGAACACTGAAGCTTTCTTT. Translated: CASSPAGNTEAFF. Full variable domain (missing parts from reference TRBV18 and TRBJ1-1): NAGVMQNPRHLVRRRGQEARLRCSPMKGHSHVYWYRQLPEEGLKFMVYLQKENIIDESGMPKERFSAEFPKEGPSILRIQQVVRGDSAAYFCASSPAGNTEAFFGQGTRLTVV.

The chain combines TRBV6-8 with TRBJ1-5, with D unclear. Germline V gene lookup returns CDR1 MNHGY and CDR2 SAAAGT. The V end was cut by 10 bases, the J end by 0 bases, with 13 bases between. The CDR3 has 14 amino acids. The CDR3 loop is CAIKRAVSNQPQHF. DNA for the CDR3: TGTGCCATAAAAAGGGCAGTTAGCAATCAGCCCCAGCATTTT.

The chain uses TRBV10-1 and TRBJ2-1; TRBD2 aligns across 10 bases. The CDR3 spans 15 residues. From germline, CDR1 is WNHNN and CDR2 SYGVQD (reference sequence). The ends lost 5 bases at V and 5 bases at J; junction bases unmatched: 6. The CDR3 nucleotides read TGCGCCAGCAGTTTAGGACTAGCGGACCACAATGAGCAGTTCTTC. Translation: CASSLGLADHNEQFF.

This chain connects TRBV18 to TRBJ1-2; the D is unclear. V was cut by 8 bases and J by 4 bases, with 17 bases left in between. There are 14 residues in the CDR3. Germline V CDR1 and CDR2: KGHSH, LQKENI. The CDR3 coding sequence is TGTGCCAGCCGACCCAGCGAAGGGCGCTATGGCTACACCTTC. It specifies CASRPSEGRYGYTF.

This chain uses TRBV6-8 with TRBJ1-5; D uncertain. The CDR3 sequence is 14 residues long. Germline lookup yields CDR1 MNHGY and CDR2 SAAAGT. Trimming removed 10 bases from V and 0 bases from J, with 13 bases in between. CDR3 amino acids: CAISPEYSNQPQHF. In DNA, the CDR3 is TGTGCCATCTCCCCAGAGTATAGCAATCAGCCCCAGCATTTT.

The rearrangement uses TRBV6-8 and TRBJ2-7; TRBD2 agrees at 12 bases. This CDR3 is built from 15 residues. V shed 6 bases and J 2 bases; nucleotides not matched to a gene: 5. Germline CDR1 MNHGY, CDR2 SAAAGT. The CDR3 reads CASRPGLAGTYEQYF. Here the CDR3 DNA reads TGTGCCAGCAGACCGGGACTAGCGGGTACCTACGAGCAGTACTTC.

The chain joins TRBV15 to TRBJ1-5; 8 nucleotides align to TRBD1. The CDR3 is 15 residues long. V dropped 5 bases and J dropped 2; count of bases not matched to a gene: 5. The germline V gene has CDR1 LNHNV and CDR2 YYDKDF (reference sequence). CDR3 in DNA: TGTGCCACCAGCCCCAGGGGGCTAGGCAATCAGCCCCAGCATTTT. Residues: CATSPRGLGNQPQHF.

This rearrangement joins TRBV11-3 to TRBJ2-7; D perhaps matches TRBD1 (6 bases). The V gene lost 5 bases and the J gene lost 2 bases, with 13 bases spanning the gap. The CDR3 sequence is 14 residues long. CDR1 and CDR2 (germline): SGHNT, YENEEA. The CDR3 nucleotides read TGTGCCAGCAGCCCGGGACAAGTTCCCTACGAGCAGTACTTC. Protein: CASSPGQVPYEQYF. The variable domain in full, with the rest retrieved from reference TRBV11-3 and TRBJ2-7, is EAGVVQSPRYKIIEKKQPVAFWCNPISGHNTLYWYLQNLGQGPELLIRYENEEAVDDSQLPKDRFSAERLKGVDSTLKIQPAELGDSAVYLCASSPGQVPYEQYFGPGTRLTVT.

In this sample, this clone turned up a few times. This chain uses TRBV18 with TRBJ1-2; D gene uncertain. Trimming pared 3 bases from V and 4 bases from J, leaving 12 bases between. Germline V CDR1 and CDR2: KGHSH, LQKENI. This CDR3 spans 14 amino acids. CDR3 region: CASSPGTELYGYTF. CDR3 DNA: TGTGCCAGCTCACCTGGTACGGAACTCTATGGCTACACCTTC.

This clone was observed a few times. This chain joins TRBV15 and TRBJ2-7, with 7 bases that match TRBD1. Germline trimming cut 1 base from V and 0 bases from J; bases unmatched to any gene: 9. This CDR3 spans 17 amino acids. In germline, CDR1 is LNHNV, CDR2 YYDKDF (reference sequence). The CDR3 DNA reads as TGTGCCACCAGCAGAGCCGACAGGGCACCCCTCTCCTACGAGCAGTACTTC. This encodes CATSRADRAPLSYEQYF.

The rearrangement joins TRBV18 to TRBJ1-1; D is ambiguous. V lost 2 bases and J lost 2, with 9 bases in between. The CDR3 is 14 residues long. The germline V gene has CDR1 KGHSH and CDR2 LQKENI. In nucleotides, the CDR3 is TGTGCCAGCTCACCAATTAACGGTAACACTGAAGCTTTCTTT. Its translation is CASSPINGNTEAFF.

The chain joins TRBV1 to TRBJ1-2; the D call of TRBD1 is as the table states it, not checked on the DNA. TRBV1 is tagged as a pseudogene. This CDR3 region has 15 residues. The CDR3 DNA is TGCGCCAGCAGCCAGGCCTGGGACAGGAGTTATGGCTACACCTTC. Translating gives CASSQAWDRSYGYTF.

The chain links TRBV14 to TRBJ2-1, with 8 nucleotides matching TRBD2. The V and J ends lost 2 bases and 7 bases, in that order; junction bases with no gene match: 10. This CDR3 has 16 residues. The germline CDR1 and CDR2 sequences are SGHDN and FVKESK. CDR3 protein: CASSQFKTGGRNEQFF. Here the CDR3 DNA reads TGTGCCAGCAGCCAATTCAAGACGGGGGGGCGGAATGAGCAGTTCTTC.

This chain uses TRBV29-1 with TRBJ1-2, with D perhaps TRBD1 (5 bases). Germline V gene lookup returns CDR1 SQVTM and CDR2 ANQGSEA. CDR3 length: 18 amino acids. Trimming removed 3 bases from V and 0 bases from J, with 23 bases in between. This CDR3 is CSVDHFLLVGEANYGYTF. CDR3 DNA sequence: TGCAGCGTTGACCACTTTTTGTTGGTGGGGGAAGCTAACTATGGCTACACCTTC.

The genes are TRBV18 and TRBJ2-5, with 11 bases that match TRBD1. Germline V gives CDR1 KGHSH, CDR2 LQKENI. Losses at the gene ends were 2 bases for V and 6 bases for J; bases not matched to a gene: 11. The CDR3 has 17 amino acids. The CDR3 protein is CASSPSTGTGGLKTQYF. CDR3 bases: TGTGCCAGCTCACCATCAACCGGGACAGGGGGTTTGAAGACCCAGTACTTC.

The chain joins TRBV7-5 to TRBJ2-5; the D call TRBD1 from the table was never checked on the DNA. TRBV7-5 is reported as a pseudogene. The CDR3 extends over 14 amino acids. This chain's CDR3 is CASSRGQGQETQYF. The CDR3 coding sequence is TGTGCCAGCAGCCGCGGACAGGGACAAGAGACCCAGTACTTC.

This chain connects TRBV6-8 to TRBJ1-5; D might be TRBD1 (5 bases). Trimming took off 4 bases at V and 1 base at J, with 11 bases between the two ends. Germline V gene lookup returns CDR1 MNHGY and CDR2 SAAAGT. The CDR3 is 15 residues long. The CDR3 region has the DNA TGTGCCAGCAGTTTAGCCGGGGGGAGCAATCAGCCCCAGCATTTT. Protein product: CASSLAGGSNQPQHF.

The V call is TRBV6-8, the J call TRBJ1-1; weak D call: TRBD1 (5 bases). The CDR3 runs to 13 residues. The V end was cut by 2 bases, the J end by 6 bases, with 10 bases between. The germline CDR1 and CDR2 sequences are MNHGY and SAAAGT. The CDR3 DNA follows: TGTGCCAGCAGTTACCCAGGGTTCGCTGAAGCTTTCTTT. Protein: CASSYPGFAEAFF.

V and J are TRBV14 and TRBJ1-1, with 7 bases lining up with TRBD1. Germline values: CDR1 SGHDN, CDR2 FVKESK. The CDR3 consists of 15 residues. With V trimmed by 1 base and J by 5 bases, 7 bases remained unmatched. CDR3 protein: CASSQARQGPTEAFF. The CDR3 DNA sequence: TGTGCCAGCAGCCAAGCCAGACAGGGACCAACTGAAGCTTTCTTT.

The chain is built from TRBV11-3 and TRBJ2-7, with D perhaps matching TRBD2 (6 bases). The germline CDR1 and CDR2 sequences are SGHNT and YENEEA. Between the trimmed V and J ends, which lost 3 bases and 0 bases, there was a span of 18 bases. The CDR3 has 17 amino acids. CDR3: CASSLAPAGTSSYEQYF. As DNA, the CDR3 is TGTGCCAGCAGCTTGGCTCCGGCGGGGACGAGCTCCTACGAGCAGTACTTC. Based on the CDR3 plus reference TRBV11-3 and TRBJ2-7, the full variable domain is EAGVVQSPRYKIIEKKQPVAFWCNPISGHNTLYWYLQNLGQGPELLIRYENEEAVDDSQLPKDRFSAERLKGVDSTLKIQPAELGDSAVYLCASSLAPAGTSSYEQYFGPGTRLTVT.

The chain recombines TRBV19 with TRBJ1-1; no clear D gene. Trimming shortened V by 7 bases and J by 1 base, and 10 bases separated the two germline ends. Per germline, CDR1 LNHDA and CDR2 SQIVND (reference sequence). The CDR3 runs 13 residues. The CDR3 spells CASKESRNTEAFF. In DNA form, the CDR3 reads TGTGCCAGTAAAGAATCCAGGAACACTGAAGCTTTCTTT.